The rows below give T cell receptor beta chains drawn from one sample of a study of cytotoxic CD8 clonotypes in ibrutinib-treated CLL. Assay: immunoSEQ multiplex PCR; the TCRdb copy retains only in-frame clones and omits some. The sample has around 250,000 clones, 70% seen once. The sequencing here drew on PBMCs, taken after 24 months of ibrutinib treatment. The receptors derive from a human donor with chronic lymphocytic leukemia. CDR3s include the opening cysteine and the closing phenylalanine or tryptophan. D genes are given only for firm matches. Size values are once, few and many counts, or a class for expanded clones, and some rows have none.

CDR3nt: TGCGCCACCGCTCCCGGGGGGGGAGAGACCCAGTACTTC; CDR3aa: CATAPGGGETQYF; j_gene: TRBJ2-5; abundance: -; v_gene: TRBV5-1; d_gene: TRBD2
CDR3nt: TGCGCCAGCAGCCAAGACCGGCGGGAATGGGCCGAGCAGTACTTC; CDR3aa: CASSQDRREWAEQYF; j_gene: TRBJ2-7; abundance: -; v_gene: TRBV4-3; d_gene: -
CDR3nt: TGTGCCAGCAGAAATGAGATGAACACTGAAGCTTTCTTT; CDR3aa: CASRNEMNTEAFF; j_gene: TRBJ1-1; abundance: few; v_gene: TRBV2; d_gene: -
CDR3nt: TGTGCCAGCTCACCAGTGATGAGCTCCTACAATGAGCAGTTCTTC; CDR3aa: CASSPVMSSYNEQFF; j_gene: TRBJ2-1; abundance: -; v_gene: TRBV18; d_gene: -
CDR3nt: TGTGCCAGCAGTCAGACTGGAAACACCGGGGAGCTGTTTTTT; CDR3aa: CASSQTGNTGELFF; j_gene: TRBJ2-2; abundance: few; v_gene: TRBV27; d_gene: -
CDR3nt: TGTGCCAGCAACCGCGGGGGAGAAAATCAGCCCCAGCATTTT; CDR3aa: CASNRGGENQPQHF; j_gene: TRBJ1-5; abundance: -; v_gene: TRBV9; d_gene: -
CDR3nt: TGTGCTAGCAGCCCGATAGGCGGGGAGCTGTTTTTT; CDR3aa: CASSPIGGELFF; j_gene: TRBJ2-2; abundance: -; v_gene: TRBV7-7; d_gene: -
CDR3nt: TGTGCTAGTGGTCAGTGGACAGGGGGCTTCACTGAAGCTTTCTTT; CDR3aa: CASGQWTGGFTEAFF; j_gene: TRBJ1-1; abundance: -; v_gene: TRBV12-5; d_gene: TRBD1
CDR3nt: TGTGCCAGCAGGGGAAACCACATGAACACTGAAGCTTTCTTT; CDR3aa: CASRGNHMNTEAFF; j_gene: TRBJ1-1; abundance: -; v_gene: TRBV25-1; d_gene: -
CDR3nt: TGCAGCGTTGAAAACAGGCTTGGAAACACCATATATTTT; CDR3aa: CSVENRLGNTIYF; j_gene: TRBJ1-3; abundance: -; v_gene: TRBV29-1; d_gene: -
CDR3nt: TGTGCCAGCACTGGAGGACAGATGAACACTGAAGCTTTCTTT; CDR3aa: CASTGGQMNTEAFF; j_gene: TRBJ1-1; abundance: -; v_gene: TRBV7-3; d_gene: -
CDR3nt: TGTGCCAGCAGCAAAGTAGTCCAGCGGGAGGACCCTGATGATACGCAGTATTTT; CDR3aa: CASSKVVQREDPDDTQYF; j_gene: TRBJ2-3; abundance: -; v_gene: TRBV21-1; d_gene: -
CDR3nt: TGCGCCAGCAGCCCCCCCGGGAGCACAGATACGCAGTATTTT; CDR3aa: CASSPPGSTDTQYF; j_gene: TRBJ2-3; abundance: -; v_gene: TRBV10-2; d_gene: -
CDR3nt: TGTGCCAGCACCTATACTGGGACTAATGAAAAACTGTTTTTT; CDR3aa: CASTYTGTNEKLFF; j_gene: TRBJ1-4; abundance: -; v_gene: TRBV6-6; d_gene: -
CDR3nt: TGTGCCAGCAGTTCCACATTTATAGAGCAGTACTTC; CDR3aa: CASSSTFIEQYF; j_gene: TRBJ2-7; abundance: -; v_gene: TRBV28; d_gene: -
CDR3nt: TGTGCCAGCTCACCAACAGGGGACGGTGGAAACACCATATATTTT; CDR3aa: CASSPTGDGGNTIYF; j_gene: TRBJ1-3; abundance: -; v_gene: TRBV18; d_gene: TRBD1
CDR3nt: TGTGCCAGCAGTGAAAGGGGGCAAGAGACCCAGTACTTC; CDR3aa: CASSERGQETQYF; j_gene: TRBJ2-5; abundance: few; v_gene: TRBV2; d_gene: -
CDR3nt: TGCGCCAGCAGCTTGGCCGTCAGCAATGAAAAACTGTTTTTT; CDR3aa: CASSLAVSNEKLFF; j_gene: TRBJ1-4; abundance: once; v_gene: TRBV5-1; d_gene: -
CDR3nt: TGCGCCAGCATAGCGGGAGGCCCAGATACGCAGTATTTT; CDR3aa: CASIAGGPDTQYF; j_gene: TRBJ2-3; abundance: -; v_gene: TRBV10-2; d_gene: TRBD2
CDR3nt: TGCGCCAGCAGCCAATGGGGTATCACAGGGGAATACACCGGGGAGCTGTTTTTT; CDR3aa: CASSQWGITGEYTGELFF; j_gene: TRBJ2-2; abundance: -; v_gene: TRBV4-3; d_gene: TRBD1
CDR3nt: TGTGCCAGCAGTTCCACAGACACTGAAGCTTTCTTT; CDR3aa: CASSSTDTEAFF; j_gene: TRBJ1-1; abundance: -; v_gene: TRBV6-5; d_gene: -
CDR3nt: TGTGCCAGCAGCTTTACAGGGCGGCCTGAAGCTTTCTTT; CDR3aa: CASSFTGRPEAFF; j_gene: TRBJ1-1; abundance: once; v_gene: TRBV7-9; d_gene: -
CDR3nt: TGTGCCAGCCGCGGGACAGGGAACTCTAATGAAAAACTGTTTTTT; CDR3aa: CASRGTGNSNEKLFF; j_gene: TRBJ1-4; abundance: once; v_gene: TRBV19; d_gene: TRBD1
CDR3nt: TGTGCCAGCAGCTTATCCAGGGGGCGCTTGCTCGTCCCCTACGAGCAGTACTTC; CDR3aa: CASSLSRGRLLVPYEQYF; j_gene: TRBJ2-7; abundance: -; v_gene: TRBV7-9; d_gene: TRBD1
CDR3nt: TGTGCCAGCAGTTTCCAGGCAACTAATGAAAAACTGTTTTTT; CDR3aa: CASSFQATNEKLFF; j_gene: TRBJ1-4; abundance: once; v_gene: TRBV28; d_gene: -
CDR3nt: TGTGCCAGCAGCTCCGGGACAGGGGGCTACGAGCAGTACTTC; CDR3aa: CASSSGTGGYEQYF; j_gene: TRBJ2-7; abundance: -; v_gene: TRBV7-9; d_gene: TRBD1
CDR3nt: TGTGCCACCAGCAGAGATCGAGGGGGACACAGAGAAAAACTGTTTTTT; CDR3aa: CATSRDRGGHREKLFF; j_gene: TRBJ1-4; abundance: once; v_gene: TRBV15; d_gene: -
CDR3nt: TGTGCCACCAAGACCGGGTCCACCTCCTACGAGCAGTACTTC; CDR3aa: CATKTGSTSYEQYF; j_gene: TRBJ2-7; abundance: -; v_gene: TRBV28; d_gene: -
CDR3nt: TGTGCCAGCAGTTTAGCTTTTTTGAACACTGAAGCTTTCTTT; CDR3aa: CASSLAFLNTEAFF; j_gene: TRBJ1-1; abundance: -; v_gene: TRBV27; d_gene: -